These T cell receptor beta chains were read from a single sample in a study of PD-1 blockade in classical Hodgkin lymphoma. Here immunoSEQ multiplex PCR was the method, and the copy in TCRdb shows in-frame clones only, minus some. The sample holds about 98,000 clones, roughly 92% seen once. The starting material was peripheral blood mononuclear cells (PBMCs), obtained at baseline. Every receptor here comes from a human donor with classical Hodgkin lymphoma. Both conserved end residues are part of each CDR3. A D gene is named only where the DNA matches it firmly. The size of a clone is reported for some rows only, either as once, few or many, or as a class for expanded clones.

v_call: TRBV9
j_call: TRBJ2-2
clone_size: NA
d_call: NA
cdr3_aa: CASSVSGTTNTGELFF
cdr3_nt: TGTGCCAGCAGCGTATCTGGGACAACGAACACCGGGGAGCTGTTTTTT

v_call: TRBV25-1
j_call: TRBJ2-1
clone_size: NA
d_call: NA
cdr3_aa: CASSEGSVRYNEQFF
cdr3_nt: TGTGCCAGCAGTGAAGGGAGCGTGCGCTACAATGAGCAGTTCTTC

v_call: TRBV28
j_call: TRBJ2-3
clone_size: NA
d_call: TRBD2
cdr3_aa: CASSPGLAGYTDTQYF
cdr3_nt: TGTGCCAGCAGCCCTGGACTAGCGGGATACACAGATACGCAGTATTTT

v_call: TRBV5-1
j_call: TRBJ2-1
clone_size: NA
d_call: TRBD2
cdr3_aa: CASSSRVGTSGTSEQFF
cdr3_nt: TGCGCCAGCAGCTCCAGGGTGGGGACTAGCGGGACCAGTGAGCAGTTCTTC

v_call: TRBV10-3
j_call: TRBJ2-3
clone_size: NA
d_call: TRBD2
cdr3_aa: CAISVGGRVDTQYF
cdr3_nt: TGTGCCATCAGTGTGGGAGGGAGGGTGGATACGCAGTATTTT

v_call: TRBV18
j_call: TRBJ1-2
clone_size: once
d_call: NA
cdr3_aa: CASSPPANYGYTF
cdr3_nt: TGTGCCAGCTCACCACCGGCGAACTATGGCTACACCTTC

v_call: TRBV12-5
j_call: TRBJ2-7
clone_size: NA
d_call: NA
cdr3_aa: CASGLDLLADGYEQYF
cdr3_nt: TGTGCTAGTGGTTTGGACCTACTTGCGGACGGCTACGAGCAGTACTTC

v_call: TRBV30
j_call: TRBJ1-1
clone_size: NA
d_call: NA
cdr3_aa: CAWSGQLNTEAFF
cdr3_nt: TGTGCCTGGAGTGGACAGCTCAACACTGAAGCTTTCTTT

v_call: TRBV7-2
j_call: TRBJ2-7
clone_size: NA
d_call: TRBD2
cdr3_aa: CASSSRLAGVNEQYF
cdr3_nt: TGTGCCAGCAGCTCGCGACTAGCGGGAGTTAACGAGCAGTACTTC

v_call: TRBV30
j_call: TRBJ2-7
clone_size: NA
d_call: NA
cdr3_aa: CAWIPPGPYSEQYF
cdr3_nt: TGTGCCTGGATTCCCCCAGGCCCGTACTCCGAGCAGTACTTC

v_call: TRBV2
j_call: TRBJ1-3
clone_size: NA
d_call: NA
cdr3_aa: CASSGEAASGNTIYF
cdr3_nt: TGTGCCAGCAGTGGTGAGGCCGCATCTGGAAACACCATATATTTT

v_call: TRBV28
j_call: TRBJ1-2
clone_size: NA
d_call: NA
cdr3_aa: CASSFPGKVYGYTF
cdr3_nt: TGTGCCAGCAGTTTCCCCGGCAAGGTCTATGGCTACACCTTC

v_call: TRBV19
j_call: TRBJ1-5
clone_size: once
d_call: NA
cdr3_aa: CASSIDRGDQPQHF
cdr3_nt: TGTGCCAGTAGTATCGATCGGGGTGATCAGCCCCAGCATTTT

v_call: TRBV25-1
j_call: TRBJ2-1
clone_size: NA
d_call: TRBD2
cdr3_aa: CASSVWTSGVNEQFF
cdr3_nt: TGTGCCAGCAGCGTCTGGACTAGCGGCGTCAATGAGCAGTTCTTC

v_call: TRBV28
j_call: TRBJ2-7
clone_size: NA
d_call: NA
cdr3_aa: CASSLPQIYEQYF
cdr3_nt: TGTGCCAGCAGTCTACCCCAGATCTACGAGCAGTACTTC

v_call: TRBV5-1
j_call: TRBJ2-3
clone_size: NA
d_call: NA
cdr3_aa: CASSLEPGSTDTQYF
cdr3_nt: TGCGCCAGCAGCTTGGAACCGGGGAGTACAGATACGCAGTATTTT

v_call: TRBV10-2
j_call: TRBJ1-3
clone_size: NA
d_call: NA
cdr3_aa: CASSEVMWRENTIYF
cdr3_nt: TGCGCCAGCAGTGAGGTAATGTGGCGAGAAAACACCATATATTTT

v_call: TRBV6-5
j_call: TRBJ1-2
clone_size: NA
d_call: NA
cdr3_aa: CASGWVAGYTF
cdr3_nt: TGTGCCAGCGGGTGGGTAGCTGGCTACACCTTC

v_call: TRBV28
j_call: TRBJ2-7
clone_size: NA
d_call: NA
cdr3_aa: CASSLPQKDRGRIEKQYF
cdr3_nt: TGTGCCAGCAGTTTACCCCAAAAAGACCGAGGACGGATCGAAAAGCAGTACTTC

v_call: TRBV7-9
j_call: TRBJ1-1
clone_size: NA
d_call: NA
cdr3_aa: CASSLEATGAEAFF
cdr3_nt: TGTGCCAGCAGCTTAGAGGCCACCGGTGCTGAAGCTTTCTTT

v_call: TRBV30
j_call: TRBJ2-2
clone_size: NA
d_call: TRBD1
cdr3_aa: CAWSPLGQGITGELFF
cdr3_nt: TGTGCCTGGAGTCCCCTGGGACAGGGCATCACCGGGGAGCTGTTTTTT

v_call: TRBV5-4
j_call: TRBJ1-2
clone_size: NA
d_call: NA
cdr3_aa: CASSLSFEDSYTF
cdr3_nt: TGTGCCAGCAGCTTGAGTTTCGAAGACAGCTACACCTTC

v_call: TRBV28
j_call: TRBJ1-1
clone_size: NA
d_call: NA
cdr3_aa: CASSFPWTVARTNTEAFF
cdr3_nt: TGTGCCAGCAGTTTTCCGTGGACAGTTGCAAGGACGAACACTGAAGCTTTCTTT

v_call: TRBV28
j_call: TRBJ2-7
clone_size: NA
d_call: NA
cdr3_aa: CASSRAPSYEQYF
cdr3_nt: TGTGCCAGCAGCCGCGCTCCTTCCTACGAGCAGTACTTC

v_call: TRBV11-2
j_call: TRBJ2-6
clone_size: NA
d_call: NA
cdr3_aa: CASSFSVSGANVLTF
cdr3_nt: TGTGCCAGCAGCTTCTCCGTTTCCGGGGCCAACGTCCTGACTTTC

v_call: TRBV5-5
j_call: TRBJ1-4
clone_size: NA
d_call: NA
cdr3_aa: CATGGPYEHEKLFF
cdr3_nt: TGTGCCACCGGTGGGCCGTATGAACATGAAAAACTGTTTTTT

v_call: TRBV7-9
j_call: TRBJ2-2
clone_size: NA
d_call: NA
cdr3_aa: CASSLTGELFF
cdr3_nt: TGTGCCAGCAGCTTAACCGGGGAGCTGTTTTTT

v_call: TRBV7-9
j_call: TRBJ1-4
clone_size: NA
d_call: TRBD1
cdr3_aa: CASGQGNEKLFF
cdr3_nt: TGTGCCAGCGGACAGGGTAATGAAAAACTGTTTTTT

v_call: TRBV11-2
j_call: TRBJ2-4
clone_size: NA
d_call: NA
cdr3_aa: CASSLDGIIRNIQYF
cdr3_nt: TGTGCCAGCAGCTTAGATGGGATTATTCGAAACATTCAGTACTTC

v_call: TRBV7-9
j_call: TRBJ1-1
clone_size: few
d_call: TRBD1
cdr3_aa: CASSLAGDRGVTEAFF
cdr3_nt: TGTGCCAGCAGCTTAGCGGGGGACAGGGGAGTGACTGAAGCTTTCTTT

v_call: TRBV9
j_call: TRBJ2-7
clone_size: NA
d_call: NA
cdr3_aa: CASSHSPHRNAYEQYF
cdr3_nt: TGTGCCAGCAGCCACAGCCCCCACAGAAACGCCTACGAGCAGTACTTC

v_call: TRBV5-1
j_call: TRBJ2-6
clone_size: NA
d_call: TRBD2
cdr3_aa: CASRPERGPGANVLTF
cdr3_nt: TGCGCCAGCAGGCCCGAGCGGGGACCTGGGGCCAACGTCCTGACTTTC

v_call: TRBV28
j_call: TRBJ2-3
clone_size: NA
d_call: TRBD2
cdr3_aa: CASSSGLAGVYRPAQYF
cdr3_nt: TGTGCCAGCAGTTCCGGACTAGCGGGAGTGTATCGCCCGGCGCAGTATTTT

v_call: TRBV10-1
j_call: TRBJ2-1
clone_size: NA
d_call: NA
cdr3_aa: CASSRAGRPYNEQFF
cdr3_nt: TGCGCCAGCAGTAGGGCAGGGAGACCCTACAATGAGCAGTTCTTC

v_call: TRBV6-6
j_call: TRBJ2-1
clone_size: NA
d_call: TRBD2
cdr3_aa: CASSGYSGRHNEQFF
cdr3_nt: TGTGCCAGCAGTGGCTATAGCGGGAGGCACAATGAGCAGTTCTTC

v_call: TRBV5-1
j_call: TRBJ1-1
clone_size: few
d_call: NA
cdr3_aa: CASSFQKDTEAFF
cdr3_nt: TGCGCCAGCAGCTTCCAGAAGGACACTGAAGCTTTCTTT

v_call: TRBV19
j_call: TRBJ1-3
clone_size: NA
d_call: NA
cdr3_aa: CASSRISSGNTIYF
cdr3_nt: TGTGCCAGTAGTCGGATCAGCTCTGGAAACACCATATATTTT

v_call: TRBV27
j_call: TRBJ1-1
clone_size: NA
d_call: NA
cdr3_aa: CASSLAVGTEAFF
cdr3_nt: TGTGCCAGCAGCCTGGCGGTAGGGACTGAAGCTTTCTTT

v_call: TRBV15
j_call: TRBJ1-5
clone_size: NA
d_call: TRBD1
cdr3_aa: CATSRDRALVQPQHF
cdr3_nt: TGTGCCACCAGCAGGGACAGGGCCCTCGTTCAGCCCCAGCATTTT

v_call: TRBV27
j_call: TRBJ2-7
clone_size: NA
d_call: NA
cdr3_aa: CASSPDLYEQYF
cdr3_nt: TGTGCCAGCAGTCCCGACCTCTACGAGCAGTACTTC

v_call: TRBV25-1
j_call: TRBJ1-4
clone_size: NA
d_call: NA
cdr3_aa: CASSEAGSTNEKLFF
cdr3_nt: TGTGCCAGCAGTGAGGCTGGATCAACTAATGAAAAACTGTTTTTT

v_call: TRBV2
j_call: TRBJ2-5
clone_size: NA
d_call: NA
cdr3_aa: CASRKQETQYF
cdr3_nt: TGTGCCAGCAGGAAACAAGAGACCCAGTACTTC

v_call: TRBV5-5
j_call: TRBJ2-7
clone_size: NA
d_call: NA
cdr3_aa: CASSLGPLGYEQYF
cdr3_nt: TGTGCCAGCAGCTTGGGGCCCTTAGGTTACGAGCAGTACTTC

v_call: TRBV6-1
j_call: TRBJ2-7
clone_size: NA
d_call: NA
cdr3_aa: CASSGAGVGGHYEQYF
cdr3_nt: TGTGCCAGCAGTGGAGCTGGCGTAGGGGGTCACTACGAGCAGTACTTC

v_call: TRBV6-1
j_call: TRBJ2-1
clone_size: NA
d_call: NA
cdr3_aa: CASSPSWANYNEQFF
cdr3_nt: TGTGCCAGCAGTCCCAGTTGGGCTAATTACAATGAGCAGTTCTTC

v_call: TRBV27
j_call: TRBJ1-2
clone_size: NA
d_call: NA
cdr3_aa: CASSSAGTDYGYTF
cdr3_nt: TGTGCCAGCAGTTCCGCCGGGACGGACTATGGCTACACCTTC

v_call: TRBV5-8
j_call: TRBJ2-7
clone_size: NA
d_call: NA
cdr3_aa: CASSPRGYEQYF
cdr3_nt: TGTGCCAGCAGCCCCCGGGGATACGAGCAGTACTTC

v_call: TRBV5-1
j_call: TRBJ2-7
clone_size: NA
d_call: NA
cdr3_aa: CASSLDGTYEQYF
cdr3_nt: TGCGCCAGCAGCTTGGACGGCACCTACGAGCAGTACTTC

v_call: TRBV5-4
j_call: TRBJ2-5
clone_size: NA
d_call: TRBD1
cdr3_aa: CASSLGDRGRETQYF
cdr3_nt: TGTGCCAGCAGCTTGGGTGACAGGGGGCGAGAGACCCAGTACTTC

v_call: TRBV6-5
j_call: TRBJ1-1
clone_size: NA
d_call: TRBD1
cdr3_aa: CATLQGAGTEAFF
cdr3_nt: TGTGCCACGTTACAGGGGGCGGGCACTGAAGCTTTCTTT

v_call: TRBV28
j_call: TRBJ2-1
clone_size: NA
d_call: NA
cdr3_aa: CASSLLALLTYNEQFF
cdr3_nt: TGTGCCAGCAGTTTATTAGCCTTATTAACCTACAATGAGCAGTTCTTC

v_call: TRBV4-1
j_call: TRBJ2-7
clone_size: NA
d_call: TRBD2
cdr3_aa: CASSHDGEGNYEQYF
cdr3_nt: TGCGCCAGCAGCCACGACGGGGAGGGAAACTACGAGCAGTACTTC

v_call: TRBV28
j_call: TRBJ1-1
clone_size: NA
d_call: NA
cdr3_aa: CASSLATTGFTEAFF
cdr3_nt: TGTGCCAGCAGTTTAGCCACAACAGGGTTCACTGAAGCTTTCTTT